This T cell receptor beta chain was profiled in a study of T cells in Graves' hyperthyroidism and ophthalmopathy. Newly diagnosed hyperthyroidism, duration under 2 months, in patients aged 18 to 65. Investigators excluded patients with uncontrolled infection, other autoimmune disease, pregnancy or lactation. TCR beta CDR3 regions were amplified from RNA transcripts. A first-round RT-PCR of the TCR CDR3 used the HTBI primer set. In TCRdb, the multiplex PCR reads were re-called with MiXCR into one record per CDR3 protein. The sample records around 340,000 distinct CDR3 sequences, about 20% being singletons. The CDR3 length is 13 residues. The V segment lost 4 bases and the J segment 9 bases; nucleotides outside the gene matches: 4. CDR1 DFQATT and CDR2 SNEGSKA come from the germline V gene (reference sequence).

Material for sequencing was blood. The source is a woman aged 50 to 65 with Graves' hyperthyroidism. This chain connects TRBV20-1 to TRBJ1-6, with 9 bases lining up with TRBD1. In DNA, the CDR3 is TGCAGTGCTAAAGGACAGGGGAGTTCACCCCTCCACTTT. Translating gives CSAKGQGSSPLHF.